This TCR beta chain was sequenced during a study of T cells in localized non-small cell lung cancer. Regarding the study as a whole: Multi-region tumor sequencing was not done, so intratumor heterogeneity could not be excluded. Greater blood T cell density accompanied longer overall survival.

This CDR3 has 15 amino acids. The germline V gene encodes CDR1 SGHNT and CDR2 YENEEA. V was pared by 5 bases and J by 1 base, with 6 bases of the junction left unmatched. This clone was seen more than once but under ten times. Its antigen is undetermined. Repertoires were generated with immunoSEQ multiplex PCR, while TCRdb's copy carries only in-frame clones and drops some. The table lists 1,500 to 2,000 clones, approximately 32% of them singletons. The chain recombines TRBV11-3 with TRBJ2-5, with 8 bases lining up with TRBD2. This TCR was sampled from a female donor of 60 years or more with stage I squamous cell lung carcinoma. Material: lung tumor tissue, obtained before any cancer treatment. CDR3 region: CASSLVRGVQETQYF. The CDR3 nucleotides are TGTGCCAGCAGCCTGGTGCGGGGGGTCCAAGAGACCCAGTACTTC.